Below are 21 T cell receptor beta chains sequenced from a single sample in a study of T cell responses to AZD1222 COVID-19 vaccine. Using immunoSEQ multiplex PCR, the repertoire was profiled, and TCRdb retains in-frame clones only, with some absent. The sample has around 120,000 clones; 93% are singletons. The material was peripheral blood, obtained on day 0 of AZD1222 vaccination. These TCRs come from an adult in good health.

This clone was observed a single time. V and J are TRBV11-2 and TRBJ1-2; the D is unclear. Trimming shortened V by 1 base and J by 7 bases, and 13 bases separated the two germline ends. The CDR3 is 14 residues long. Germline V CDR1 and CDR2: SGHAT, FQNNGV. This CDR3 reads CASSLGSESSGYTF. The CDR3 nucleotides are TGTGCCAGCAGCTTAGGTTCTGAGAGCTCTGGCTACACCTTC.

The gene calls are TRBV7-9 and TRBJ1-1; no clear D. Germline V gene lookup returns CDR1 SEHNR and CDR2 FQNEAQ (reference sequence). The CDR3 has 13 residues. The V and J ends lost 0 bases and 5 bases respectively, with 7 bases between them. CDR3 nucleotide sequence: TGTGCCAGCAGCTTAGCGCTGGGGACTGAAGCTTTCTTT. Translating it yields CASSLALGTEAFF. Variable domain in full (rest from reference TRBV7-9 and TRBJ1-1): DTGVSQNPRHKITKRGQNVTFRCDPISEHNRLYWYRQTLGQGPEFLTYFQNEAQLEKSRLLSDRFSAERPKGSFSTLEIQRTEQGDSAMYLCASSLALGTEAFFGQGTRLTVV.

This chain joins TRBV3-1 (or the pseudogene TRBV3-2) and TRBJ2-2; 12 bases are shared with TRBD1. Germline CDR1 reads LGHDT; CDR2 reads YNNKEL (reference sequence). CDR3 size: 16 residues. Trimming took 4 bases from V and 7 from J; bases not matched to a gene: 7. The CDR3 DNA sequence: TGTGCCAGCAGCCCGAGGGGACAGGGGGCGGTCGGGGAGCTGTTTTTT. Encoded protein: CASSPRGQGAVGELFF.

In DNA, the CDR3 is TGTGCCAGCAGCTCGCAGGGGGCGTTTGGTGACACTGAAGCTTTCTTT. As protein: CASSSQGAFGDTEAFF. The genes are TRBV11-2 and TRBJ1-1; TRBD1 agrees at 8 bases. CDR1 SGHAT and CDR2 FQNNGV come from the germline V gene. The CDR3 is 16 amino acids. Trimming at V came to 4 bases and at J to 3 bases, leaving 10 bases not matched to a gene. Full variable domain (rest looked up from reference TRBV11-2 and TRBJ1-1): EAGVAQSPRYKIIEKRQSVAFWCNPISGHATLYWYQQILGQGPKLLIQFQNNGVVDDSQLPKDRFSAERLKGVDSTLKIQPAKLEDSAVYLCASSSQGAFGDTEAFFGQGTRLTVV.

The V call is TRBV7-9, the J call TRBJ1-1; D gene unclear. CDR1 and CDR2 (germline): SEHNR, FQNEAQ (reference sequence). V was clipped by 3 bases and J by 1 base, with 9 bases between them. The length of the CDR3 is 14 residues. CDR3 bases: TGTGCCAGCAGCTTCGGAGCGGGGAACACTGAAGCTTTCTTT. This gives the protein CASSFGAGNTEAFF.

The rearrangement joins TRBV6-5 to TRBJ1-1; D might be TRBD1 (6 bases). CDR3 length: 11 amino acids. From germline, CDR1 is MNHEY and CDR2 SVGAGI. Trimming pared 2 bases from V and 8 bases from J, leaving 6 bases between. The CDR3 region has the DNA TGTGCCAGCAGTTACGGACAGGAAGCTTTCTTT. Protein: CASSYGQEAFF.

The chain carries TRBV5-1 and TRBJ2-1, with unresolved D. The CDR3 sequence is 13 residues long. The germline V and J ends were trimmed by 4 bases and 2 bases, with 7 bases remaining between them. The germline V gene has CDR1 SGHRS and CDR2 YFSETQ. The CDR3 sequence is CASSGEPYNEQFF. The CDR3 bases are TGCGCCAGCAGCGGTGAACCCTACAATGAGCAGTTCTTC.

The chain employs TRBV27 and TRBJ1-1, with TRBD1 identical over 9 bases. The ends lost 6 bases at V and 1 base at J; junction bases unmatched: 3. The CDR3 sequence is 14 residues long. The V gene's germline CDR1 is MNHEY and CDR2 SMNVEV (reference sequence). The CDR3 sequence: CASSQTGGNTEAFF. CDR3 DNA sequence: TGTGCCAGCAGCCAGACAGGGGGGAACACTGAAGCTTTCTTT.

This sequence joins TRBV5-1 and TRBJ2-3, with D perhaps TRBD2 (7 bases). The CDR3 is made up of 16 amino acids. V gave up 0 bases and J gave up 4 bases, with 15 bases separating them. Germline V gene lookup returns CDR1 SGHRS and CDR2 YFSETQ. The CDR3 DNA reads as TGCGCCAGCAGCTTGGCCTTGCGGGGGCCCGCAGATACGCAGTATTTT. It codes for CASSLALRGPADTQYF.

For the CDR3, the DNA is TGTGCCAGCGAGGACAGGTTCCTTAACTATGGCTACACCTTC. Its protein product is CASEDRFLNYGYTF. The chain is built from TRBV6-5 and TRBJ1-2, with 7 bases aligning to TRBD1. CDR3 length: 14 residues. CDR1 is MNHEY, CDR2 SVGAGI, per germline. Germline trimming cut 8 bases from V and 1 base from J; bases unmatched to any gene: 7.

V usage is TRBV3-1 (or the pseudogene TRBV3-2) and J usage is TRBJ2-3, with D possibly being TRBD2 (6 bases). The CDR3 contains 15 residues. Between the trimmed V and J ends, which lost 6 bases and 0 bases, there was a span of 13 bases. CDR1 is LGHDT and CDR2 is YNNKEL in the germline V gene (reference sequence). The CDR3 DNA is TGTGCCAGCAGTCGCGGGACTTCGAGCACAGATACGCAGTATTTT. It codes for CASSRGTSSTDTQYF.

The CDR3 reads CASRALAGGMGQYF. CDR3 nucleotides: TGTGCCAGCAGAGCACTAGCGGGAGGGATGGGCCAGTACTTC. The V call is TRBV2, the J call TRBJ2-5; 13 bases are shared with TRBD2. This CDR3 region has 14 residues. The V segment lost 6 bases and the J segment 10 bases; nucleotides outside the gene matches: 8. From germline, CDR1 is SNHLY and CDR2 FYNNEI.

In DNA, the CDR3 is TGTGCCAGTAGTAATGGGGATGAGCAGTACTTC. Its translation is CASSNGDEQYF. The chain carries TRBV19 and TRBJ2-7; D uncertain. V lost 4 bases to trimming and J lost 7 bases, with 8 bases between them. Germline loops: CDR1 LNHDA, CDR2 SQIVND (reference sequence). The CDR3 totals 11 residues.

The V and J genes are TRBV7-8 and TRBJ1-4; 9 nucleotides agree with TRBD1. The length of the CDR3 is 16 residues. Germline V gives CDR1 SGHVS, CDR2 FQNEAQ. The V gene end was trimmed by 6 bases and the J gene end by 4 bases; junction bases not matched to a gene: 9. CDR3 loop: CASSNDRGKCNEKLFF. In DNA, the CDR3 is TGTGCCAGCAGTAACGACAGGGGGAAATGTAATGAAAAACTGTTTTTT.

This clone showed up just a few times. This rearrangement joins TRBV7-9 to TRBJ2-7; D is uncertain. CDR1 SEHNR and CDR2 FQNEAQ come from the germline V gene (reference sequence). Trimming pared 2 bases from V and 5 bases from J, leaving 4 bases between. This CDR3 has 11 amino acids. This chain's CDR3 is CASSLSNEQYF. Written as DNA, the CDR3 is TGTGCCAGCAGCTTAAGCAACGAGCAGTACTTC.

The genes are TRBV11-2 and TRBJ1-2; D perhaps matches TRBD1 (5 bases). This CDR3 region has 14 residues. V lost 0 bases and J 8 bases, leaving 13 bases between the germline ends. From germline, CDR1 is SGHAT and CDR2 FQNNGV. This CDR3 is CASSLDRVSSGYTF. CDR3 coding DNA: TGTGCCAGCAGCTTAGACAGGGTCAGTTCAGGCTACACCTTC.

This rearrangement joins TRBV5-6 to TRBJ2-6; the D gene is possibly TRBD1 (6 bases). The CDR3 contains 15 residues. Germline loops: CDR1 SGHDT, CDR2 YYEEEE. The V end was cut by 6 bases, the J end by 0 bases, with 10 bases between. The CDR3 DNA reads as TGTGCCAGCACCCAGGGGCGCTCTGGGGCCAACGTCCTGACTTTC. Protein product: CASTQGRSGANVLTF.

The CDR3 here is CAISESGAGPEYNEQFF. For the CDR3, the DNA is TGTGCCATCAGTGAGTCTGGTGCGGGACCGGAGTACAATGAGCAGTTCTTC. The chain joins TRBV10-3 to TRBJ2-1; D might be TRBD2 (6 bases). Per the germline V gene, CDR1 is ENHRY and CDR2 is SYGVKD. The CDR3 has 17 residues. The V end was cut by 0 bases, the J end by 4 bases, with 16 bases between.

As concerns this clone: A junction boundary mismatches the germline segment, possibly from a read error. The J gene is TRBJ2-7, the V gene TRBV7-7; tentative D call: TRBD2 (6 bases). This CDR3 is built from 15 residues. CDR1 and CDR2 from the germline V gene are SSHAT and FNYEAQ (reference sequence). In nucleotides, the CDR3 is TGTGCTAGCAGCTCTCCGGCTAGCGCTGACTACGAGCAGTACTTC. It yields the protein CASSSPASADYEQYF.

The V call is TRBV6-5, the J call TRBJ1-2, with D possibly matching TRBD1 (6 bases). CDR1 is MNHEY, CDR2 SVGAGI, per germline. The CDR3 runs 13 residues. Trimming removed 7 bases at V and 4 bases at J, with 13 bases between. As DNA, the CDR3 is TGTGCCAGCAAGCCGGACAGAGCCTATGGCTACACCTTC. Its protein is CASKPDRAYGYTF.

This chain joins TRBV28 and TRBJ1-3; D call uncertain. CDR1 is MDHEN, CDR2 SYDVKM, per germline. Trimming pared 3 bases from V and 7 bases from J, leaving 7 bases between. This CDR3 region has 12 residues. The DNA of the CDR3 is TGTGCCAGCAGTTTTGAATGGAACACCATATATTTT. Protein sequence: CASSFEWNTIYF.